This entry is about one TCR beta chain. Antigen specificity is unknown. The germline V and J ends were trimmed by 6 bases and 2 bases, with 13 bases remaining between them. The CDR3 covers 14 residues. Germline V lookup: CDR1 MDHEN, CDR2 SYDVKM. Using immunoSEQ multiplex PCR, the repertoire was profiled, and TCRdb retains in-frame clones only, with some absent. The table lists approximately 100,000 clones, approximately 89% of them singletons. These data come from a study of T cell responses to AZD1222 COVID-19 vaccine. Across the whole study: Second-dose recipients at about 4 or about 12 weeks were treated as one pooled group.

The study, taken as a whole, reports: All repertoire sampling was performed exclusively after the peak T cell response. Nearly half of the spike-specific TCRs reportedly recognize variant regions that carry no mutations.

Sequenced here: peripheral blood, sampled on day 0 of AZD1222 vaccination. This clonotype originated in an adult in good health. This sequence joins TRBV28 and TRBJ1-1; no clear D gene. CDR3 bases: TGTGCCAGCAGCGTTGTAGGACTTAACACTGAAGCTTTCTTT. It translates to CASSVVGLNTEAFF.